The present entry profiles one T cell receptor (beta chain) with its context. Its antigen is currently not known. No base qualities exist here, and no much larger clone lies one base off it. The approximately 39 donors, aged roughly 6 to 100 years, were systemically healthy Caucasian individuals from Russia. Approximately 10 milliliters of peripheral blood were collected from each donor into EDTA-treated Vacutainer tubes. Ficoll-Paque density-gradient centrifugation was used to isolate PBMCs, with at least 7 million per sample. Trizol reagent was used to extract total RNA from the PBMCs, yielding at least 5.5 micrograms per sample. For every donor, an aliquot of PBMCs went through flow cytometry to measure the percentages of naive CD45RAhigh/CD27high T cells. To prepare the library, 5' RACE was applied. Sequencing was performed on an Illumina HiSeq 2500. A second about 7 to 12 cycle PCR used a sample-barcoded 5' primer and a J-beta primer mix. Each TCR beta cDNA molecule received a unique molecular identifier from a template-switch 5' adaptor carrying 12 random nucleotides. At least 2.5 million CDR3-containing paired-end reads were obtained from each sample. The Mint cDNA synthesis kit, primed by a TRBC-specific oligonucleotide, was used to synthesize first-strand cDNA from all RNA. Following uracil-DNA glycosylase treatment, a first 18-cycle PCR with universal primers M1SS and BC2_uni_R was performed on all cDNA. The authors' analysis ran thus. For normalization, 1 million high-quality reads, each with a distinct molecular identifier, were randomly selected from each sample. Instead of being binned into consensus sequences, reads with shared molecular identifiers were discarded. CDR3 identification, clonotype clustering and error correction used MiTCR with a Q25 quality threshold and the strictest error-elimination algorithm. A nonparametric unseen species model with Euler transformation was used to estimate lower-bound total TCR beta diversity. Through fastp at Q25 and MiXCR, TCRdb rebuilt clones from the public reads, retaining in-frame beta chains. Every entry covers one CDR3 protein and lists the most common genes and DNA from its rows. The V and J calls, along with clone size, are taken from TCRdb and not from the paper's own processing. This sample has roughly 1.5 million distinct CDR3 sequences in its table, and approximately 39% of those were observed once. The ten largest clones capture about 3.8% of the sample.

Trimming at the junction amounts to 5 bases on V and 4 bases on J, and the germline ends lie 12 bases apart. Measured from the cysteine to the phenylalanine, the CDR3 is 13 residues long. The DNA shown is the 39-base CDR3, in frame from base 1. According to the germline V gene (reference sequence), CDR1 reads DFQATT and CDR2 reads SNEGSKA. The source of the sample is a study of blood T cells in healthy people across ages (dated by TCRdb to the mid-2010s). Some background on the complete study: In model experiments, roughly one uniquely barcoded TCR beta cDNA molecule per two T cells was captured by template switching. The study measured age-related changes in TCR beta repertoire diversity using deep sequencing normalized with unique cDNA molecular identifiers. For two donors (one aged 18 to 29 and one aged 80 or older), the study analyzed two additional independent replicas of 1 million unique cDNA reads from the same blood draw. The donors were divided into four age groups: young (average 16 years), middle-aged (approximately 39), aged (about 60) and long-lived (82). To avoid experimental bias, donors of different ages were randomly spread across the sequencing lanes.

Study-level results and caveats: Donor CMV infection status was unknown, potentially confounding age-related changes in expanded clonotypes. Compared with the aged group, more naive CD4+ T cells, fewer expanded clones and increased TCR diversity were shown by the long-lived group, suggesting age selection. Observed TCR beta diversity per million T cells fell roughly linearly with age, and a significant reduction was already apparent by age approximately 40. Total diversity estimates from one million sequenced T cells were considered lower bounds and underestimates. Conclusive comparison of naive and antigen-experienced compartments was prevented by the profiling of bulk unsorted PBMCs. A strong correlation was found between observed TCR beta diversity and the percentage of naive T cells measured by flow cytometry.

Material for sequencing was blood. The chain is assembled from TRBV20-1 and TRBJ2-1, with the identity of the D gene unclear. The source is a woman younger than 35 in good health. The CDR3 reads CSAPVRPYNEQFF. The nucleotide sequence reads as follows: TGCAGTGCTCCTGTCCGGCCGTACAATGAGCAGTTCTTC.